This TCR beta chain comes out of a study of read filtering for tumor transcriptome and immune sequencing. The library was built from 400 to 500 ng RNA with molecular barcoded adaptors for alpha/delta and beta/gamma chains. TCRdb recomputed calls from the reads with MiXCR, one row per CDR3 protein. The data hold around 41,000 distinct CDR3 sequences, with roughly 15% observed a single time. The CDR3 extends over 11 amino acids. Germline CDR1 is DFQATT and CDR2 is SNEGSKA (reference sequence). This clonotype was counted ten times or more. Material for sequencing was a population of CD138-negative cells sorted from bone marrow. V gene TRBV20-1 combines with J gene TRBJ1-4; D might be TRBD1 (5 bases). The receptor's source is a donor at least 40 years old with multiple myeloma. The CDR3, as DNA: TGCGGGACTCCAACTAATGAAAAACTGTTTTTT. This gives the protein CGTPTNEKLFF.